This passage covers 21 T cell receptor beta chains from one sample sequenced in a study of T-cell memory formation after mild COVID-19. Each CDR3 protein is one row after TCRdb ran MiXCR on the 5' RACE reads. The table includes about 350,000 distinct CDR3 sequences, roughly an eighth detected once. The sequencing input was PBMCs or a T cell subset sorted from them (not recorded which). These receptors all stem from a man aged 18 to 29 who had mild COVID-19 (a few samples of this study predate the infection). Cell type and time point are not known.

The chain recombines TRBV3-1 with TRBJ1-3, with TRBD1 as a possible D gene (6 bases). CDR1 is LGHDT, CDR2 YNNKEL, per germline (reference sequence). The CDR3 has 16 amino acids. V dropped 4 bases and J dropped 4 bases, with 17 bases sitting between them. The CDR3 DNA reads TGTGCCAGCAGCCCGAATACAGGGTCGGCGGGAAACACCATATATTTT. It codes for CASSPNTGSAGNTIYF.

The rearrangement joins TRBV2 to TRBJ2-1; D possibly corresponds to TRBD1 (5 bases). With 4 bases removed from V and 0 bases from J, the gap between germline ends came to 25 bases. Germline loops: CDR1 SNHLY, CDR2 FYNNEI. CDR3 length equals 20 residues. The CDR3 loop reads CASSAPRDRLTLSSYNEQFF. The DNA for the CDR3 is TGTGCCAGCAGTGCCCCCCGCGACAGATTAACCCTAAGCTCCTACAATGAGCAGTTCTTC.

CDR3 bases: TGTGCCACAGACAGGGGGCCCGGCGGAGGAGCTTTCTTT. Residues: CATDRGPGGGAFF. This chain links TRBV24-1 with TRBJ1-1, with 10 bases aligning to TRBD1. Looked up from germline, CDR1 is KGHDR and CDR2 is SFDVKD. V lost 10 bases and J lost 10; bases outside the gene matches: 11. CDR3 length: 13 residues.

The chain joins TRBV18 to TRBJ2-5; TRBD2 agrees at 7 bases. CDR3 length: 13 residues. V shed 6 bases, J shed 5 bases, and the junction held 6 bases outside the gene matches. CDR1 is KGHSH, CDR2 LQKENI, per germline. The CDR3 DNA reads TGTGCCAGCTCCTCGGGGGGTGCGGAGACCCAGTACTTC. Translated: CASSSGGAETQYF.

In its sample, this clonotype was seen a few times. The V gene is TRBV6-2 or TRBV6-3, the J gene TRBJ1-2; D is unresolved. CDR1 MNHEY and CDR2 SVGEGT come from the germline V gene. The CDR3 contains 12 residues. Trimming cost V 7 bases and J 8 bases, with 14 bases left between them. CDR3 bases: TGTGCCAGCATCTCGCCCAGGAGGGGCTACACCTTC. Its protein is CASISPRRGYTF.

This clonotype occurred a few times. The chain has TRBV3-1 and TRBJ2-4, with 11 bases that match TRBD1. The CDR3 totals 18 residues. Trimming removed 3 bases from V and 0 bases from J; junction bases left unmatched: 7. Per germline, CDR1 LGHDT and CDR2 YNNKEL (reference sequence). The CDR3 DNA reads as TGTGCCAGCAGCCAGGGACAGGGGGTCACGGGAGCCAAAAACATTCAGTACTTC. Translation gives CASSQGQGVTGAKNIQYF.

This chain connects TRBV29-1 to TRBJ2-5; D gene ambiguous. Germline V CDR1 and CDR2: SQVTM, ANQGSEA. The CDR3 is 16 amino acids. V was shortened by 2 bases and J by 2 bases, with 18 bases between the two germline ends. This CDR3 is CSVEYVVGSLQETQYF. Written as DNA, the CDR3 is TGCAGCGTTGAATACGTAGTGGGTTCGCTTCAAGAGACCCAGTACTTC.

The chain recombines TRBV7-6 with TRBJ2-5, with a weak D call TRBD2 (6 bases). Trimming took off 1 base at V and 5 bases at J, with 17 bases between the two ends. Germline V lookup: CDR1 SGHVS, CDR2 FNYEAQ. The CDR3 is 16 amino acids. In DNA form, the CDR3 reads TGTGCCAGCAGCTTAGTATCGGGGTATGGGAGGGAGACCCAGTACTTC. Its translation: CASSLVSGYGRETQYF.

The genes are TRBV7-9 and TRBJ1-2; maybe TRBD1 (5 bases). Trimming pared 5 bases from V and 8 bases from J, leaving 21 bases between. CDR1 is SEHNR and CDR2 is FQNEAQ in the germline V gene (reference sequence). This CDR3 comprises 15 residues. The CDR3 reads CASSLYDTAGNGYTF. In nucleotides, the CDR3 is TGTGCCAGCAGCCTTTATGATACGGCAGGGAACGGCTACACCTTC.

Many counts were recorded for this clonotype. The chain is built from TRBV3-1 and TRBJ1-1; unclear D gene. Germline lookup yields CDR1 LGHDT and CDR2 YNNKEL (reference sequence). V was shortened by 3 bases and J by 0 bases, with 11 bases between the two germline ends. This CDR3 comprises 15 residues. The CDR3 nucleotides read TGTGCCAGCAGCCAGTTTCGCAGCATGAACACTGAAGCTTTCTTT. It codes for CASSQFRSMNTEAFF.

The chain couples TRBV2 to TRBJ1-1; D gene ambiguous. This CDR3 has 12 residues. The germline V gene encodes CDR1 SNHLY and CDR2 FYNNEI. Trimming shortened V by 11 bases and J by 4 bases, and 14 bases separated the two germline ends. The CDR3 region has the DNA TGTGCCGGAGGGTGGTTAGGCACTGAAGCTTTCTTT. Translated, it gives CAGGWLGTEAFF.

The V and J genes are TRBV5-4 and TRBJ2-1; TRBD1 aligns across 9 bases. This CDR3 is 15 amino acids long. V lost 5 bases to trimming and J lost 4 bases; unmatched junction nucleotides: 7. The germline CDR1 and CDR2 sequences are SGHNT and YYREEE (reference sequence). The chain's CDR3 is CASRGWTGEYNEQFF. Here the CDR3 DNA reads TGTGCCAGCAGGGGTTGGACAGGGGAATACAATGAGCAGTTCTTC.

As for this clonotype: The junction differs from germline at one of its ends, possibly a read error. This chain uses TRBV11-2 with TRBJ1-5; D remains ambiguous. Germline V gene data show CDR1 as SGHAT and CDR2 as FQNNGV. CDR3 length: 13 residues. CDR3 amino acids: CASSVNSYQPQHF. Written as DNA, the CDR3 is TGTGCCAGCAGCGTTAATAGCTATCAGCCCCAGCATTTT.

The CDR3 reads CASSQAPLASDTQYF. The CDR3 nucleotides are TGTGCCAGCAGCCAAGCCCCACTAGCGTCAGATACGCAGTATTTT. The genes are TRBV4-2 and TRBJ2-3, with TRBD2 identical over 7 bases. Germline assignment: CDR1 LGHNA and CDR2 YNFKEQ. The CDR3 is made up of 15 amino acids. Trimming removed 1 base from V and 4 bases from J; junction bases left unmatched: 5.

With respect to this clonotype: One junction end disagrees with the germline gene, perhaps due to a read error. V and J are TRBV7-3 and TRBJ2-3; the D is unclear. Germline V lookup: CDR1 SGHTA, CDR2 FQGTGA. This CDR3 contains 13 residues. The CDR3 DNA sequence: TGTGCCAGCAGCTTAAGTGCCCTTGATAGGCAGTATTTT. Protein product: CASSLSALDRQYF.

The chain uses TRBV20-1 and TRBJ1-1, with 10 positions matching TRBD1. From germline, CDR1 is DFQATT and CDR2 SNEGSKA (reference sequence). CDR3 length equals 13 residues. V dropped 0 bases and J dropped 10; count of bases not matched to a gene: 5. CDR3 sequence: CSARETTGGGAFF. CDR3 in DNA: TGCAGTGCTAGAGAGACGACAGGGGGCGGAGCTTTCTTT.

This clonotype came up many times. The chain has TRBV6-2 or TRBV6-3 and TRBJ2-7; possibly TRBD1 for D (6 bases). V shed 8 bases and J shed 7 bases, with 18 bases lying between them. Per germline, CDR1 MNHEY and CDR2 SVGEGT. CDR3 size: 13 residues. The CDR3 region is CASLAWAQGEQYF. The DNA of the CDR3 is TGTGCCAGCCTAGCATGGGCCCAGGGGGAGCAGTACTTC.

The table lists this clonotype with a few counts. V gene TRBV4-1 combines with J gene TRBJ2-7; 7 bases are a match to TRBD2. The germline V gene encodes CDR1 MGHRA and CDR2 YSYEKL. CDR3 length: 15 amino acids. V trimming: 4 bases; J trimming: 2 bases; junction bases outside the gene matches: 8. The CDR3 bases are TGCGCCAGCAGCCGGAGAAGCGGGGAGGCCTACGAGCAGTACTTC. Protein: CASSRRSGEAYEQYF.

This chain connects TRBV7-3 to TRBJ2-3, with D perhaps TRBD2 (6 bases). Germline V lookup: CDR1 SGHTA, CDR2 FQGTGA. Trimming took off 1 base at V and 2 bases at J, with 13 bases between the two ends. The CDR3 totals 16 residues. The CDR3 here is CASSLNGGTPTDTQYF. The CDR3 nucleotides read TGTGCCAGCAGCTTAAATGGCGGGACGCCCACAGATACGCAGTATTTT.

V usage is TRBV7-2 and J usage is TRBJ2-3; 7 bases fit TRBD2. J was trimmed by 0 bases and V by 7 bases; bases with no gene match: 4. CDR1 and CDR2 from the germline V gene are SGHTA and FQGNSA. The CDR3 has 14 residues. CDR3 coding DNA: TGTGCCAGCATTGCGGGGGTGAGCACAGATACGCAGTATTTT. It codes for CASIAGVSTDTQYF. The whole variable domain, remainder taken from reference TRBV7-2 and TRBJ2-3, is GAGVSQSPSNKVTEKGKDVELRCDPISGHTALYWYRQSLGQGLEFLIYFQGNSAPDKSGLPSDRFSAERTGGSVSTLTIQRTQQEDSAVYLCASIAGVSTDTQYFGPGTRLTVL.

This clonotype was counted only a few times. V usage is TRBV5-1 and J usage is TRBJ1-1; no clear D. The CDR3 is 16 residues long. V dropped 4 bases and J dropped 1 base, with 17 bases sitting between them. Germline lookup yields CDR1 SGHRS and CDR2 YFSETQ. CDR3 in amino acids: CASSVEWASWNTEAFF. The CDR3 DNA follows: TGCGCCAGCAGCGTCGAATGGGCCTCCTGGAACACTGAAGCTTTCTTT. Supplemented by reference TRBV5-1 and TRBJ1-1, the full variable domain reads KAGVTQTPRYLIKTRGQQVTLSCSPISGHRSVSWYQQTPGQGLQFLFEYFSETQRNKGNFPGRFSGRQFSNSRSEMNVSTLELGDSALYLCASSVEWASWNTEAFFGQGTRLTVV.